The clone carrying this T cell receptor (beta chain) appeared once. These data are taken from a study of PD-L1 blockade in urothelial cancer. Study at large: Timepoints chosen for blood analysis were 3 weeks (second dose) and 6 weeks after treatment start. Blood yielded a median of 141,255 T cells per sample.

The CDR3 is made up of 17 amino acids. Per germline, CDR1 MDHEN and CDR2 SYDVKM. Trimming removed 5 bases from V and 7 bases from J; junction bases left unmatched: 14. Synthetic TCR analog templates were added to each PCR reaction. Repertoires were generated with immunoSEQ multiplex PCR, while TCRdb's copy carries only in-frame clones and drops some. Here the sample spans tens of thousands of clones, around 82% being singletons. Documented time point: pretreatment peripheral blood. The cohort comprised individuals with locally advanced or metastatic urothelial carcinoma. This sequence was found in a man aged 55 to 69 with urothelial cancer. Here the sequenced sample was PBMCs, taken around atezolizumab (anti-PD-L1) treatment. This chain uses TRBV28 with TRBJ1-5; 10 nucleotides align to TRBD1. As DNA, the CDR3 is TGTGCCAGCAGTCCACTTGGGGGACAGGGGCTGGGGCAGCCCCAGCATTTT. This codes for CASSPLGGQGLGQPQHF.